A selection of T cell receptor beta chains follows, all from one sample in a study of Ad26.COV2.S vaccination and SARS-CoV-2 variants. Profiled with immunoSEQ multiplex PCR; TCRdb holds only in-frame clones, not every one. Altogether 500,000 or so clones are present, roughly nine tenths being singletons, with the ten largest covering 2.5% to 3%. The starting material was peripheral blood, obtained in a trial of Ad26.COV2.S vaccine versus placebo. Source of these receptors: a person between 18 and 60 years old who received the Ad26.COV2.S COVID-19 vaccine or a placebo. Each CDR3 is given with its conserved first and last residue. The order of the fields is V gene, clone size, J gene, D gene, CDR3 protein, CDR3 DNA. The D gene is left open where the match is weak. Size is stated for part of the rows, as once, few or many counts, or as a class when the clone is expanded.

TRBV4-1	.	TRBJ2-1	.	CASSQGVGGRYNEQFF	TGCGCCAGCAGCCAAGGGGTGGGCGGACGTTACAATGAGCAGTTCTTC
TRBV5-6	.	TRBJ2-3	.	CASSFAATDTQYF	TGTGCCAGCAGCTTCGCAGCTACAGATACGCAGTATTTT
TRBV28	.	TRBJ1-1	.	CASTAGGSNTEAFF	TGTGCCAGCACCGCCGGGGGAAGTAACACTGAAGCTTTCTTT
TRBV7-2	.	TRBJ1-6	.	CASTPYGGESPLHF	TGTGCCAGCACCCCCTACGGGGGAGAGTCACCCCTCCACTTT
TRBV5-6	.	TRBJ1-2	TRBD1	CASRRDRGAAIYGYTF	TGTGCCAGCAGAAGGGACAGGGGGGCGGCTATCTATGGCTACACCTTC
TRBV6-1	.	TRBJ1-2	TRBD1	CASSETTGGLYGYTF	TGTGCCAGCAGTGAGACGACAGGGGGCCTTTATGGCTACACCTTC
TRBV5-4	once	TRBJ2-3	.	CASSLGQFLPDTQYF	TGTGCCAGCAGCTTAGGACAGTTTCTGCCAGATACGCAGTATTTT
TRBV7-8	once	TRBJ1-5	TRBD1	CASSRILGGAEQPQHF	TGTGCCAGCAGCCGGATTTTAGGGGGCGCTGAGCAGCCCCAGCATTTT
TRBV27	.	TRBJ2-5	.	CASSWGRLETQYF	TGTGCCAGCAGTTGGGGGCGCCTGGAGACCCAGTACTTC
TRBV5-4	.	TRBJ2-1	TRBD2	CASSLVRGGRNEQFF	TGTGCCAGCAGCTTGGTTCGCGGGGGGCGGAATGAGCAGTTCTTC
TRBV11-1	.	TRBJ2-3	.	CASSAAVTDTQYF	TGTGCCAGCAGCGCGGCCGTCACAGATACGCAGTATTTT
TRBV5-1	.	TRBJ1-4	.	CASSEGSGTNEKLFF	TGCGCCAGCAGCGAGGGCTCAGGGACTAATGAAAAACTGTTTTTT
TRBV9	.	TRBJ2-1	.	CASSVAGRDDNEQFF	TGTGCCAGCAGCGTTGCTGGACGGGACGACAATGAGCAGTTCTTC
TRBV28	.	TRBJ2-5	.	CASSSPQTQYF	TGTGCCAGCAGTTCCCCCCAGACCCAGTACTTC
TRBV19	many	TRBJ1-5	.	CASKREGWERNQPQHF	TGTGCCAGTAAGAGGGAAGGGTGGGAACGCAATCAGCCCCAGCATTTT
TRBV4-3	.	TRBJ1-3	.	CASSSMPGNTIYF	TGCGCCAGCAGCTCGATGCCTGGAAACACCATATATTTT
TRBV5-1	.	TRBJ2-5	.	CASSLGAAPEETQYF	TGCGCCAGCAGCTTGGGAGCGGCCCCAGAAGAGACCCAGTACTTC
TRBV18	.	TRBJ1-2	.	CASSSPPPNYGYTF	TGTGCCAGCTCGTCCCCTCCACCTAACTATGGCTACACCTTC
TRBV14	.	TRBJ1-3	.	CASSLIKGDGGNTIYF	TGTGCCAGCAGCCTGATCAAGGGGGACGGAGGAAACACCATATATTTT
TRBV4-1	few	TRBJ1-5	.	CASSQGIYGYNNQPQHF	TGCGCCAGCAGCCAAGGTATCTATGGGTATAACAATCAGCCCCAGCATTTT
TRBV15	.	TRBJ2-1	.	CATSRAGQFNEQFF	TGTGCCACCAGCAGGGCCGGACAATTCAATGAGCAGTTCTTC
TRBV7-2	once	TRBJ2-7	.	CASSLDGSRSYEQYF	TGTGCCAGCAGCTTAGACGGCAGCCGTTCCTACGAGCAGTACTTC
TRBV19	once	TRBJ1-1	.	CASSIRIERVETEAFF	TGTGCCAGTAGTATAAGGATTGAGAGGGTTGAGACTGAAGCTTTCTTT
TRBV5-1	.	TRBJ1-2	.	CASSFQDPNYGYTF	TGCGCCAGCAGCTTTCAGGACCCCAACTATGGCTACACCTTC
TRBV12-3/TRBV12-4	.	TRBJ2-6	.	CASSFPSGVVLTF	TGTGCCAGCAGTTTTCCTTCGGGGGTGGTCCTGACTTTC
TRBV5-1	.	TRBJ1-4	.	CASNLGRDGKTTNEKLFF	TGCGCCAGCAACCTGGGCCGGGACGGCAAAACGACTAATGAAAAACTGTTTTTT
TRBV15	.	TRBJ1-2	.	CATSRPDRYGYTF	TGTGCCACCAGCAGGCCCGATCGTTATGGCTACACCTTC
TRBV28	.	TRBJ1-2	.	CASNQGRGRDYGYTF	TGTGCCAGCAACCAAGGCCGGGGGCGCGACTATGGCTACACCTTC
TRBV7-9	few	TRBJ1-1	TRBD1	CASSSGTGGWTEAFF	TGTGCCAGCAGCTCAGGAACAGGGGGTTGGACTGAAGCTTTCTTT
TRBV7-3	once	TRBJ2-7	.	CASSLKRKDRATYEQYF	TGTGCCAGCAGCTTAAAACGGAAGGACCGAGCCACCTACGAGCAGTACTTC
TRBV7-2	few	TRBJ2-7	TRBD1	CASSFRQGAYEQYF	TGTGCCAGCAGCTTCCGACAGGGGGCCTACGAGCAGTACTTC
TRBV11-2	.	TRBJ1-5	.	CASSSNNQPQHF	TGTGCCAGCAGCTCCAATAATCAGCCCCAGCATTTT
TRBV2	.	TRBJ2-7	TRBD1	CASSGNRGLNEQYF	TGTGCCAGCAGTGGTAACAGGGGGCTAAACGAGCAGTACTTC
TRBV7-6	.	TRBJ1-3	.	CASSFGGPYSGNTIYF	TGTGCCAGCAGCTTCGGAGGCCCCTATTCTGGAAACACCATATATTTT
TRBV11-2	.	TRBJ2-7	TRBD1	CASSPDRVLHEQYF	TGTGCCAGCAGCCCGGACAGGGTGCTCCACGAGCAGTACTTC
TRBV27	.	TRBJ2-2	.	CASSFRPGNTGELFF	TGTGCCAGCAGTTTTCGACCGGGGAACACCGGGGAGCTGTTTTTT
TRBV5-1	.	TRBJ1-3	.	CASSLETSGNTIYF	TGCGCCAGCAGCTTGGAAACTTCTGGAAACACCATATATTTT
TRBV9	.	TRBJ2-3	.	CASSVRPSTDTQYF	TGTGCCAGCAGCGTAAGACCTAGCACAGATACGCAGTATTTT
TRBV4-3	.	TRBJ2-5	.	CASSQELGGGAFPETQYF	TGCGCCAGCAGCCAAGAGTTGGGAGGGGGCGCTTTCCCGGAGACCCAGTACTTC
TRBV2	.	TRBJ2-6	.	CASSVVPVSSGANVLTF	TGTGCCAGCAGTGTCGTCCCCGTCAGCTCTGGGGCCAACGTCCTGACTTTC